The T cell receptor beta chain under discussion was sequenced for a study of lymphopenia after photon versus proton radiotherapy. Study-wide results and caveats: Better survival with proton therapy was suggested as possible, not demonstrated. Oligoclonal CD8+ Temra expansion after nadir drove photon patients' diversity drop. Photon-treated patients lost naive T cells and TCR diversity; proton-treated stayed stable.

This table comes from immunoSEQ multiplex PCR, and its TCRdb copy is limited to in-frame clones, with some not included. Among 37,000 or so clones, about 82% were seen once, and the ten largest hold around 10%. J lost 5 bases, V lost 6 bases, and 4 bases had no gene match. The CDR3 is 14 amino acids. CDR1 is SNHLY and CDR2 is FYNNEI in the germline V gene. Regarding this clone: Its antigen is currently unknown.

The chain joins TRBV2 to TRBJ2-5; 12 bases align to TRBD2. The sequences come from peripheral blood, collected from a patient treated with proton-based radiotherapy. The receptor was isolated from a woman aged 70-85 years with pancreatic cancer. Some clones in this sample may be carry-over from other donors' samples. CDR3 sequence reads: CASRTSGSWETQYF. DNA for the CDR3: TGTGCCAGCAGGACTAGCGGGAGTTGGGAGACCCAGTACTTC.